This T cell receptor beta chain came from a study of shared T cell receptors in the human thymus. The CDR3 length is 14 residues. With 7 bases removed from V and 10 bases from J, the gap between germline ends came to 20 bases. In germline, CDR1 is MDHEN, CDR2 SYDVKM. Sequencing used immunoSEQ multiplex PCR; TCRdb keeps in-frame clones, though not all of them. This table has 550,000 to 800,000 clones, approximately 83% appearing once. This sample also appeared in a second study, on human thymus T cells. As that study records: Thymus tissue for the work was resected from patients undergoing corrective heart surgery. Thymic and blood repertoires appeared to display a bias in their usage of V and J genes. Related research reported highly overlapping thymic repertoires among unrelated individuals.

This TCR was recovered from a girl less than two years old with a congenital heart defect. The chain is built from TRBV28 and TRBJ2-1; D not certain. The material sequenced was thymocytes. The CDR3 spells CASIPHFRPFEQFF. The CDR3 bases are TGTGCCAGCATCCCCCATTTCAGGCCCTTCGAGCAGTTCTTC. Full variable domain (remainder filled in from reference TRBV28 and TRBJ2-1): DVKVTQSSRYLVKRTGEKVFLECVQDMDHENMFWYRQDPGLGLRLIYFSYDVKMKEKGDIPEGYSVSREKKERFSLILESASTNQTSMYLCASIPHFRPFEQFFGPGTRLTVL.